This note documents a single TCR beta chain sequence. There is no known antigen for this receptor. Base quality data are lacking; no much larger clone is found one base away. V gives up 9 bases and J gives up 3 bases, and the segment between their germline ends measures 9 bases. From cysteine to phenylalanine, the CDR3 is 12 amino acids long. The sequence is cut down to CDR3 DNA, 36 bases in frame from base 1. The germline V gene (reference sequence) yields MNHEY for CDR1 and SMNVEV for CDR2. To sequence the TCRbeta CDR3 region, genomic DNA was isolated from the sorted cells. TCRbeta CDR3 regions were sequenced using the immunoSEQ Assay. Sourced from immuneACCESS, this table was stored by TCRdb with only in-frame sequences that have V and J called. A share of the clones is absent; for the studies checked, an unresolved V gene accounts for under half, and the remainder has no known explanation. Across this sample there are more than 65,000 clones, with more than 70% seen only once. Roughly 0.7% of the sample comes from the top ten.

This record comes from a study of OX40 agonist ivuxolimab in advanced cancers. Study-wide context: Ivuxolimab, which targeted the costimulatory receptor OX40 (CD134), was an agonistic, fully human IgG2 monoclonal antibody. Intravenous ivuxolimab was administered to patients every 2 weeks at six dose levels: 0.01, 0.1, 0.3, 1.5, 3 and 10 mg/kg. Of the approximately 50 dose-escalation patients, hepatocellular carcinoma was present in about 19, melanoma in roughly 15, renal cell carcinoma in 9 and head and neck cancer in 9. A male proportion of under 85% and a mean age of about 60 years, ranging from roughly 23 to 85, were recorded for the dose-escalation cohort. Patients were allowed to have had prior anti-PD-1, anti-PD-L1 or anti-CTLA-4 therapy, and 30% to 40% of the dose-escalation patients had been treated with checkpoint inhibitors. Partial responses were achieved by three dose-escalation patients, of whom one had hepatocellular carcinoma and two had cutaneous melanoma. The point of sequencing TCRbeta in the periphery was to test whether ivuxolimab changed TCR sequence diversity and drove clonal T-cell expansion. The paper describes the monotherapy dose-escalation part (N of about 52 patients) of the phase I trial of ivuxolimab. Broader findings and caveats from the paper: In the 0.1-3.0 mg/kg groups, partial responders were among the patients with the lowest normalized peripheral clonal expansion, particularly in CD8+ T cells. After ivuxolimab, more expanded clones were found on average in CD8+ T cells than in CD4+ T cells. Low levels of normalized T-cell clonal expansion were also shown by some nonresponding patients. Which antigens the clonally expanded peripheral T cells were specific for was not determined. At doses from 0.1 to 3.0 mg/kg, clonal expansion was seen in both CD4+ and CD8+ blood T cells between baseline and week 6.

Patients with a history of autoimmune disease or receiving systemic immunosuppression were excluded from the trial. Peripheral blood for TCR sequencing was collected from all dose cohorts at baseline, on cycle 4 day 1, and on cycle 7 day 1. The samples were drawn from a first-in-human, open-label, multicenter phase I dose-escalation trial of ivuxolimab. Adults with locally advanced or metastatic head and neck squamous cell, hepatocellular, melanoma or renal cell carcinoma were enrolled in the trial. CD4+ and CD8+ T cells were sorted separately from peripheral blood before TCR sequencing. Sequencing used CD4+ or CD8+ T cells sorted from blood, obtained in a trial of the OX40 agonist ivuxolimab. The chain uses TRBV27 and TRBJ2-1; perhaps TRBD2 is the D gene, with 5 bases matching. This clonotype was obtained from an adult with an advanced solid tumor such as melanoma, head and neck, liver or kidney cancer. The CDR3: CARDRGYNEQFF. The nucleotides read TGTGCCAGGGATCGGGGCTACAATGAGCAGTTCTTC.